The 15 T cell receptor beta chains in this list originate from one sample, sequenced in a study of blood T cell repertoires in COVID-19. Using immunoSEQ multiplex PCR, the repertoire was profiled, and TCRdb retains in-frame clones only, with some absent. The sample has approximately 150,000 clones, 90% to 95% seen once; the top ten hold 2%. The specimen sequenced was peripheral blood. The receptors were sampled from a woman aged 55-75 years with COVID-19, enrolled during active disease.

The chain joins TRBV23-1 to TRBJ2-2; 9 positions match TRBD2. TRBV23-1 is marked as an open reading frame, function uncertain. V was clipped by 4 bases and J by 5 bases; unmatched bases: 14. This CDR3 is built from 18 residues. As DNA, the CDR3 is TGCGCCAGCAGTCGCCCCAGGGTAGGCGGGGGGGAAACCGGGGAGCTGTTTTTT. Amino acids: CASSRPRVGGGETGELFF.

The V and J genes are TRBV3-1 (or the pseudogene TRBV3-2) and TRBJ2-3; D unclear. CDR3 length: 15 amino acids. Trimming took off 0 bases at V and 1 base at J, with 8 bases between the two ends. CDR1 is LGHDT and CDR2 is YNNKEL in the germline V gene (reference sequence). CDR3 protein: CASSQDSWRTDTQYF. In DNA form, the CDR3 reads TGTGCCAGCAGCCAAGATTCGTGGCGCACAGATACGCAGTATTTT.

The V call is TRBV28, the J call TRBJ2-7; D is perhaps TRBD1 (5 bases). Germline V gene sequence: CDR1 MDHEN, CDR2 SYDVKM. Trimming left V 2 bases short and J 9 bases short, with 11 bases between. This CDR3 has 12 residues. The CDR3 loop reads CASSLRGFWQYF. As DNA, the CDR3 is TGTGCCAGCAGTTTAAGGGGTTTTTGGCAGTACTTC.

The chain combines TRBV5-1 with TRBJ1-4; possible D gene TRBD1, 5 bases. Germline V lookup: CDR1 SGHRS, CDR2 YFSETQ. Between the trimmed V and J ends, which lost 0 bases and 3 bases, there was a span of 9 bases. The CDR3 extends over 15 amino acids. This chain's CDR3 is CASSLEGVSNEKLFF. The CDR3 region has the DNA TGCGCCAGCAGCTTGGAAGGGGTCTCTAATGAAAAACTGTTTTTT.

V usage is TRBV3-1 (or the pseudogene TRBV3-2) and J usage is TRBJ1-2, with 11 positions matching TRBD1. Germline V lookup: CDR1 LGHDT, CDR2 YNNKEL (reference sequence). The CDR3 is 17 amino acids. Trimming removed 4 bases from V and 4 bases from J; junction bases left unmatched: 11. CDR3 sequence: CASSLQPGQGVVYGYTF. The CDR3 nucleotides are TGTGCCAGCAGCCTCCAACCGGGACAGGGGGTCGTCTATGGCTACACCTTC.

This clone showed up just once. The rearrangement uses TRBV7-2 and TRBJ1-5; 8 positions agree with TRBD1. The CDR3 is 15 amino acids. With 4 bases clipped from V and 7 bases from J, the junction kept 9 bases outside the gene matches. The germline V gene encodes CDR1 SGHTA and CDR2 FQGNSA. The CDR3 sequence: CASSSQTGAGQPQHF. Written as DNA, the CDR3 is TGTGCCAGCAGCTCACAGACAGGGGCGGGCCAGCCCCAGCATTTT.

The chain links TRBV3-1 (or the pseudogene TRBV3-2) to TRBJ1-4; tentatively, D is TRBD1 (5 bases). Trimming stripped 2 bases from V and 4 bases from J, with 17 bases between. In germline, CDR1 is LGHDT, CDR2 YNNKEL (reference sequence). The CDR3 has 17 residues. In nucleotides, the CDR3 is TGTGCCAGCAGCCAATTTGTTCCGACAGCGCGTAATGAAAAACTGTTTTTT. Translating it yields CASSQFVPTARNEKLFF.

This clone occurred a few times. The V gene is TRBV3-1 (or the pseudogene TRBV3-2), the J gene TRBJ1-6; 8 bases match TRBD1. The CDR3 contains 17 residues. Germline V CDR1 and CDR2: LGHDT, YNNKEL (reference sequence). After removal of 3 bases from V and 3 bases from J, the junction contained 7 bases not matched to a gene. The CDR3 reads CASSHGQGAFYNSPLHF. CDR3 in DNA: TGTGCCAGCAGCCACGGACAGGGAGCCTTCTATAATTCACCCCTCCACTTT.

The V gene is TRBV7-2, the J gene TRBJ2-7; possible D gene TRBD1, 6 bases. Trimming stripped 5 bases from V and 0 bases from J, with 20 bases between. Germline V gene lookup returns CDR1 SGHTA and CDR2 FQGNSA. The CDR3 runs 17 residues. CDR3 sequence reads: CASSNSRGQGSSYEQYF. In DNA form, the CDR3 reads TGTGCCAGCAGCAACTCCAGGGGCCAGGGAAGCTCCTACGAGCAGTACTTC.

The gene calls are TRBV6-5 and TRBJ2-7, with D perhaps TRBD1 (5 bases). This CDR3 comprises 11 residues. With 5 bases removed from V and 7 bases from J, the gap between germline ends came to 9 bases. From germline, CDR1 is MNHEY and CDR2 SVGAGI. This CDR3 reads CASSNQGEQYF. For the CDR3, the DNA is TGTGCCAGCAGTAACCAGGGTGAGCAGTACTTC.

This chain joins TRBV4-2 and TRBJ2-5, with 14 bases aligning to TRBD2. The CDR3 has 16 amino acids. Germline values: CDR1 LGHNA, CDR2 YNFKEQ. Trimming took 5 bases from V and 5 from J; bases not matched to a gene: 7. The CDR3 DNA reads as TGTGCCAGCAGCGAGACTAGCGGGGGGGCCTTGGAGACCCAGTACTTC. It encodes CASSETSGGALETQYF.

CDR3 region: CASSPTGYSNQPQHF. The DNA for the CDR3 is TGTGCCAGCAGCCCGACAGGGTATAGCAATCAGCCCCAGCATTTT. V and J are TRBV7-2 and TRBJ1-5, with 7 bases lining up with TRBD1. The germline gives CDR1 SGHTA, CDR2 FQGNSA. The CDR3 is made up of 15 amino acids. V lost 5 bases, J lost 0 bases, and 4 bases stayed unmatched. Full variable domain (outside the CDR3, taken from reference TRBV7-2 and TRBJ1-5): GAGVSQSPSNKVTEKGKDVELRCDPISGHTALYWYRQSLGQGLEFLIYFQGNSAPDKSGLPSDRFSAERTGGSVSTLTIQRTQQEDSAVYLCASSPTGYSNQPQHFGDGTRLSIL.

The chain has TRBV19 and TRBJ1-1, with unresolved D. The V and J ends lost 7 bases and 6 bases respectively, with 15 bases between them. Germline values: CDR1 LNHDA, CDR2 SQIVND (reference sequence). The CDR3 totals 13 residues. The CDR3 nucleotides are TGTGCCAGTACGGGGTTCGCGGACGCTGAAGCTTTCTTT. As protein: CASTGFADAEAFF.

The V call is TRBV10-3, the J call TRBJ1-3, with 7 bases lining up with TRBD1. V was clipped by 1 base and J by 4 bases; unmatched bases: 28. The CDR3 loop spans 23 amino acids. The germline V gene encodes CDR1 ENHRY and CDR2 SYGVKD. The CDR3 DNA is TGTGCCATCAGTGAGTTTAGGTCGGCGGAATCGGGACAGCCGAACTCTTGGGGAAACACCATATATTTT. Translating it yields CAISEFRSAESGQPNSWGNTIYF.

CDR3: CASSLAAAEDGNTIYF. The CDR3 DNA reads as TGTGCCAGCAGCTTAGCCGCCGCGGAGGATGGAAACACCATATATTTT. The rearrangement links TRBV7-6 to TRBJ1-3; D remains unclear. Per germline, CDR1 SGHVS and CDR2 FNYEAQ. V was trimmed by 0 bases and J by 3 bases, leaving 12 bases between them. This CDR3 spans 16 amino acids.